A selection of T cell receptor beta chains follows, all from one sample in a study of blood T cell repertoires in COVID-19. The method was immunoSEQ multiplex PCR; TCRdb's version includes in-frame clones alone and lacks a portion of them. The repertoire holds about 340,000 clones, with 75% to 90% as singletons. Source material: peripheral blood. Source of these receptors: a woman aged 45-60 years with COVID-19, enrolled during active disease. The CDR3 runs from the conserved cysteine through the conserved F or W. Each record gives: D gene, J gene, clone size, V gene, CDR3 protein, CDR3 DNA. A D gene is named only where the DNA matches it firmly. Some rows mark clone size as missing; the rest say once, few, many or name a class of expanded clone.

>TRBD2|TRBJ2-3|NA|TRBV6-2/TRBV6-3
CASSYFSGGLADTQYF
TGTGCCAGCAGTTACTTTAGCGGGGGACTAGCAGATACGCAGTATTTT
>NA|TRBJ1-5|NA|TRBV27
CASSLYRQENQPQHF
TGTGCCAGCAGTTTATATAGACAGGAGAATCAGCCCCAGCATTTT
>NA|TRBJ1-2|NA|TRBV24-1
CATSDLNDSYGYTF
TGTGCCACCAGTGATTTGAATGACTCCTATGGCTACACCTTC
>NA|TRBJ2-2|NA|TRBV11-3
CASSRTGDTGELFF
TGTGCCAGCTCTCGGACGGGAGACACCGGGGAGCTGTTTTTT
>TRBD2|TRBJ2-1|NA|TRBV4-2
CASSQAGTSLGNEQFF
TGTGCCAGCAGCCAGGCCGGGACTAGCCTGGGGAATGAGCAGTTCTTC
>NA|TRBJ1-5|NA|TRBV7-9
CASSFRGAPQHF
TGTGCCAGCAGCTTTCGGGGGGCGCCCCAGCATTTT
>NA|TRBJ1-1|NA|TRBV9
CASSVTGWTEAFF
TGTGCCAGCAGCGTTACAGGGTGGACTGAAGCTTTCTTT
>TRBD1|TRBJ2-6|NA|TRBV5-4
CASSLPRRQGASGANVLTF
TGTGCCAGCAGCCTCCCCCGGCGACAGGGGGCCTCTGGGGCCAACGTCCTGACTTTC
>NA|TRBJ2-3|once|TRBV12-3/TRBV12-4
CASSLGTTDTQYF
TGTGCCAGCAGTTTAGGGACTACAGATACGCAGTATTTT
>TRBD1|TRBJ1-2|once|TRBV29-1
CSVKGTENYNGYTF
TGCAGCGTGAAAGGGACAGAAAACTACAATGGCTACACCTTC
>NA|TRBJ1-6|NA|TRBV4-1
CASSQERFRRNSPLHF
TGCGCCAGCAGCCAAGAACGGTTCAGGCGTAATTCACCCCTCCACTTT
>NA|TRBJ2-3|NA|TRBV11-2
CASSLNSGQGMADTQYF
TGTGCCAGCAGCTTGAACTCCGGGCAGGGGATGGCAGATACGCAGTATTTT
>TRBD2|TRBJ2-7|NA|TRBV28
CASSLSGSLAEQYF
TGTGCCAGCAGTCTGAGCGGGAGCTTAGCCGAGCAGTACTTC
>TRBD2|TRBJ2-3|NA|TRBV5-4
CASSPSGLAGDRQYF
TGTGCCAGCAGCCCATCGGGGCTAGCGGGAGATCGACAGTATTTT
>TRBD1|TRBJ1-3|NA|TRBV2
CASSGTGDNLGNTIYF
TGTGCCAGCAGTGGAACAGGGGACAACCTTGGGAACACCATATATTTT
>NA|TRBJ2-5|once|TRBV12-5
CASGLVLGTQYF
TGTGCTAGTGGTTTGGTACTTGGGACCCAGTACTTC
>NA|TRBJ1-1|many|TRBV15
CATSREAGSNTEAFF
TGTGCCACCAGCAGAGAGGCAGGGTCGAACACTGAAGCTTTCTTT
>TRBD1|TRBJ2-7|NA|TRBV29-1
CSVVPQGALSYEQYF
TGCAGCGTTGTGCCTCAGGGGGCCCTCTCCTACGAGCAGTACTTC
>TRBD1|TRBJ2-7|NA|TRBV14
CASSQVGTATYEQYF
TGTGCCAGCAGCCAAGTCGGGACAGCAACCTACGAGCAGTACTTC
>TRBD1|TRBJ1-2|NA|TRBV6-5
CASKTGGLNYGYTF
TGTGCCAGCAAAACAGGGGGTCTTAACTATGGCTACACCTTC
>NA|TRBJ1-2|NA|TRBV14
CASSPSGGLYGYTF
TGTGCCAGCAGCCCAAGCGGGGGGCTCTATGGCTACACCTTC
>TRBD1|TRBJ2-7|NA|TRBV5-8
CASSLTGGQYF
TGTGCCAGCAGTCTGACAGGGGGGCAGTACTTC
>TRBD1|TRBJ2-7|NA|TRBV4-1
CASSQLTGTGGSSYEQYF
TGCGCCAGCAGCCAATTAACCGGGACAGGGGGCTCCTCCTACGAGCAGTACTTC
>TRBD2|TRBJ2-7|NA|TRBV9
CASSSQAGELGEQYF
TGTGCCAGCAGCTCTCAAGCGGGAGAACTGGGCGAGCAGTACTTC
>NA|TRBJ1-2|NA|TRBV30
CAWSVWQGYGYTF
TGTGCCTGGAGTGTGTGGCAGGGCTATGGCTACACCTTC
>TRBD2|TRBJ2-1|NA|TRBV24-1
CATSDWTSGSSDEQFF
TGTGCCACCAGTGATTGGACTAGCGGGAGTAGTGATGAGCAGTTCTTC
>NA|TRBJ1-4|NA|TRBV7-9
CASSPAVGAEEKLFF
TGTGCCAGCAGTCCGGCGGTGGGGGCGGAGGAAAAACTGTTTTTT
>TRBD1|TRBJ1-2|NA|TRBV6-6
CASSRRDRLSGYTF
TGTGCCAGCAGCCGCCGGGACAGATTGTCTGGCTACACCTTC
>TRBD1|TRBJ1-2|NA|TRBV24-1
CATSDSSGTGATNYGYTF
TGTGCCACCAGTGATTCATCCGGGACAGGGGCTACCAACTATGGCTACACCTTC
>TRBD1|TRBJ2-5|once|TRBV4-3
CASSQDTGGALGSQYF
TGCGCCAGCAGCCAAGATACAGGGGGCGCATTGGGGTCCCAGTACTTC
>NA|TRBJ1-4|few|TRBV6-6
CASSYGLEKLFF
TGTGCCAGCAGTTACGGCCTGGAAAAACTGTTTTTT
>TRBD1|TRBJ2-7|few|TRBV11-3
CASSYGQDAYEQYF
TGTGCCAGCAGCTACGGACAGGATGCCTACGAGCAGTACTTC
>NA|TRBJ1-6|NA|TRBV15
CATSRDRGGGGSPLHF
TGTGCCACCAGCAGAGATCGGGGGGGCGGAGGGTCACCCCTCCACTTT
>NA|TRBJ2-2|NA|TRBV5-4
CASSFPTGRGNTGELFF
TGTGCCAGCAGCTTCCCAACTGGAAGGGGGAACACCGGGGAGCTGTTTTTT
>NA|TRBJ2-7|NA|TRBV7-9
CASSPIDRRLSYEQYF
TGTGCCAGCAGCCCAATAGACAGGCGACTCTCCTACGAGCAGTACTTC
>TRBD1|TRBJ2-1|NA|TRBV5-1
CASNRGNSYNEQFF
TGCGCCAGTAACAGGGGTAACTCCTACAATGAGCAGTTCTTC
>NA|TRBJ2-7|few|TRBV12-3/TRBV12-4
CASRQGRLEQYF
TGTGCCAGCAGACAGGGCCGGCTCGAGCAGTACTTC
>TRBD1|TRBJ1-1|NA|TRBV7-6
CASSLGTGGITEAFF
TGTGCCAGCAGCTTAGGGACAGGGGGCATCACTGAAGCTTTCTTT
>TRBD1|TRBJ1-3|NA|TRBV30
CAWDRQGISGNTIYF
TGTGCCTGGGACCGACAGGGTATTTCTGGAAACACCATATATTTT
>TRBD2|TRBJ2-7|NA|TRBV7-6
CASSTLAGGPLLYEQYF
TGTGCCAGCAGCACCCTAGCGGGAGGGCCTCTACTCTACGAGCAGTACTTC
>NA|TRBJ2-7|NA|TRBV18
CASSPKRANTNEQYF
TGTGCCAGCTCACCAAAGAGGGCTAACACAAACGAGCAGTACTTC